The 16 T cell receptor beta chains presented below share a single source sample, sequenced in a study of Ad26.COV2.S vaccination and SARS-CoV-2 variants. Profiling relied on immunoSEQ multiplex PCR, and the TCRdb table lists in-frame clones only, not all of them. The data contain 350,000 to 450,000 clones, 92% of them singletons. Indicated treatment: some 20 received Ad26.COV2.S at low or high dose, single or two shots; about five received placebo; per-sample allocation not given. On day 63 after the first injection, vaccine and placebo recipients gave samples. The sequences come from peripheral blood, collected in a trial of Ad26.COV2.S vaccine versus placebo. These receptors came from a person between 18 and 65 years old who received the Ad26.COV2.S COVID-19 vaccine or a placebo.

The V gene is TRBV30, the J gene TRBJ2-1; TRBD2 aligns across 12 bases. Germline V CDR1 and CDR2: GTSNPN, SVGIG (reference sequence). V lost 5 bases and J lost 6; bases outside the gene matches: 5. The CDR3 extends over 14 amino acids. The CDR3 sequence is CAWQTSGGFNEQFF. The CDR3 region has the DNA TGTGCCTGGCAAACTAGCGGGGGGTTCAATGAGCAGTTCTTC. The whole variable domain, remainder taken from reference TRBV30 and TRBJ2-1, is SQTIHQWPATLVQPVGSPLSLECTVEGTSNPNLYWYRQAAGRGLQLLFYSVGIGQISSEVPQNLSASRPQDRQFILSSKKLLLSDSGFYLCAWQTSGGFNEQFFGPGTRLTVL.

The V and J genes are TRBV19 and TRBJ2-2; D is uncertain. The V and J ends lost 6 bases and 3 bases respectively, with 5 bases between them. Germline CDR1 LNHDA, CDR2 SQIVND (reference sequence). This CDR3 is built from 12 residues. This CDR3 is CASRGYTGELFF. In nucleotides, the CDR3 is TGTGCCAGTAGAGGCTACACCGGGGAGCTGTTTTTT.

The chain links TRBV7-6 to TRBJ2-7, with 7 bases that match TRBD1. Unmatched junction bases numbered 4, after V lost 0 bases and J lost 2 bases. The CDR3 consists of 15 residues. Per the germline V gene, CDR1 is SGHVS and CDR2 is FNYEAQ. In nucleotides, the CDR3 is TGTGCCAGCAGCTTAGCGACAGGGAGCCCCTACGAGCAGTACTTC. This translates into CASSLATGSPYEQYF.

The chain couples TRBV6-2 or TRBV6-3 to TRBJ1-1; D perhaps matches TRBD1 (5 bases). Trimming cost V 2 bases and J 3 bases, with 13 bases left between them. The CDR3 totals 15 residues. Germline V gives CDR1 MNHEY, CDR2 SVGEGT. The CDR3 here is CASSYEGSVDTEAFF. As DNA, the CDR3 is TGTGCCAGCAGTTACGAGGGGTCGGTTGACACTGAAGCTTTCTTT.

The V gene is TRBV14, the J gene TRBJ2-7; TRBD1 is a possible D gene (5 bases). The ends were cut back, 3 bases at V and 3 bases at J, with 9 bases in the middle. This CDR3 region has 13 residues. Germline values: CDR1 SGHDN, CDR2 FVKESK. CDR3 nucleotide sequence: TGTGCCAGCAGCCAGGACATTTACTACGAGCAGTACTTC. Amino acids: CASSQDIYYEQYF. Filled out from reference TRBV14 and TRBJ2-7, the complete variable domain reads EAGVTQFPSHSVIEKGQTVTLRCDPISGHDNLYWYRRVMGKEIKFLLHFVKESKQDESGMPNNRFLAERTGGTYSTLKVQPAELEDSGVYFCASSQDIYYEQYFGPGTRLTVT.

This rearrangement joins TRBV10-1 to TRBJ1-3; unclear D gene. The CDR3 consists of 13 residues. V was clipped by 10 bases and J by 6 bases, with 16 bases between them. Looked up from germline, CDR1 is WNHNN and CDR2 is SYGVQD (reference sequence). The CDR3: CAITGIRVNTIYF. The CDR3 nucleotides are TGCGCCATCACCGGGATTAGGGTAAACACCATATATTTT.

V and J are TRBV7-2 and TRBJ2-5; 10 bases fit TRBD2. CDR1 is SGHTA, CDR2 FQGNSA, per germline. With V trimmed by 4 bases and J by 4 bases, 6 bases remained unmatched. This CDR3 contains 15 residues. The CDR3 DNA follows: TGTGCCAGCAGCTCATCTAGCGGGGGCGGAGAGACCCAGTACTTC. It is translated as CASSSSSGGGETQYF.

This chain connects TRBV2 to TRBJ1-5, with D possibly TRBD1 on 6 matching bases. Trimming removed 3 bases at V and 4 bases at J, with 10 bases between. This CDR3 region has 14 residues. Germline V gene lookup returns CDR1 SNHLY and CDR2 FYNNEI. Here the CDR3 reads CASSDLGTNQPQHF. The DNA of the CDR3 is TGTGCCAGCAGTGACCTCGGGACAAATCAGCCCCAGCATTTT.

V is TRBV30 and J is TRBJ2-7; the D is unclear. The CDR3 is made up of 9 amino acids. Trimming took 4 bases from V and 6 from J, leaving 4 bases between them. Germline V CDR1 and CDR2: GTSNPN, SVGIG (reference sequence). Written as DNA, the CDR3 is TGTGCCTGGACTGGCGAGCAGTACTTC. It is translated as CAWTGEQYF.

The rearrangement uses TRBV5-1 and TRBJ1-1; the D is unclear. The CDR3 runs 13 residues. From germline, CDR1 is SGHRS and CDR2 YFSETQ. Trimming removed 0 bases at V and 4 bases at J, with 7 bases between. The chain's CDR3 is CASSLGTVTEAFF. The DNA for the CDR3 is TGCGCCAGCAGCTTGGGGACGGTCACTGAAGCTTTCTTT.

The chain's CDR3 is CASSLGGDTQYF. The CDR3 DNA reads TGTGCCAGCAGCTTGGGGGGAGATACGCAGTATTTT. The chain is built from TRBV5-4 and TRBJ2-3; unclear D gene. The CDR3 is 12 amino acids. CDR1 and CDR2 (germline): SGHNT, YYREEE (reference sequence). The V end lost 0 bases, the J end lost 5 bases, and 4 bases lay between the germline ends.

The CDR3 here is CASSLRRDPVSGNTIYF. Here the CDR3 DNA reads TGTGCCAGCAGCTTAAGACGTGACCCAGTCTCTGGAAACACCATATATTTT. The rearrangement links TRBV11-2 to TRBJ1-3; the D is unclear. The CDR3 totals 17 residues. The V gene lost 2 bases and the J gene lost 0 bases, with 14 bases spanning the gap. CDR1 and CDR2 (germline): SGHAT, FQNNGV.

The V call is TRBV7-8, the J call TRBJ2-7, with TRBD2 matching 7 bases. With 7 bases clipped from V and 5 bases from J, the junction kept 5 bases outside the gene matches. This CDR3 has 12 residues. In germline, CDR1 is SGHVS, CDR2 FQNEAQ. CDR3 in amino acids: CASIGRGDEQYF. For the CDR3, the DNA is TGTGCCAGCATCGGCCGGGGGGACGAGCAGTACTTC.

Notes on this clone: The same CDR3 is also encoded by other DNA sequences in this sample. This chain links TRBV28 with TRBJ1-5, with D unresolved. V gave up 2 bases and J gave up 6 bases, with 11 bases separating them. The length of the CDR3 is 14 residues. Germline V gene data show CDR1 as MDHEN and CDR2 as SYDVKM. Here the CDR3 reads CASSLVGVGQPQHF. DNA of the CDR3: TGTGCCAGCAGTTTAGTTGGAGTCGGTCAGCCCCAGCATTTT.

In this sample, this clone turned up once. This chain connects TRBV6-1 to TRBJ2-7, with 10 bases lining up with TRBD1. There are 15 residues in the CDR3. J lost 4 bases, V lost 3 bases, and 6 bases had no gene match. The germline gives CDR1 MNHNS, CDR2 SASEGT. In DNA, the CDR3 is TGTGCCAGCAGTGATCAGACAGGGGGCATGTACGAGCAGTACTTC. This sequence encodes CASSDQTGGMYEQYF.

The chain has TRBV10-2 and TRBJ1-2; possible D gene TRBD1, 5 bases. CDR1 and CDR2 (germline): WSHSY, SAAADI. CDR3 length: 15 amino acids. Trimming pared 3 bases from V and 4 bases from J, leaving 15 bases between. The CDR3: CASSDRQTNVYGYTF. DNA of the CDR3: TGCGCCAGCAGTGATCGACAGACGAATGTCTATGGCTACACCTTC.